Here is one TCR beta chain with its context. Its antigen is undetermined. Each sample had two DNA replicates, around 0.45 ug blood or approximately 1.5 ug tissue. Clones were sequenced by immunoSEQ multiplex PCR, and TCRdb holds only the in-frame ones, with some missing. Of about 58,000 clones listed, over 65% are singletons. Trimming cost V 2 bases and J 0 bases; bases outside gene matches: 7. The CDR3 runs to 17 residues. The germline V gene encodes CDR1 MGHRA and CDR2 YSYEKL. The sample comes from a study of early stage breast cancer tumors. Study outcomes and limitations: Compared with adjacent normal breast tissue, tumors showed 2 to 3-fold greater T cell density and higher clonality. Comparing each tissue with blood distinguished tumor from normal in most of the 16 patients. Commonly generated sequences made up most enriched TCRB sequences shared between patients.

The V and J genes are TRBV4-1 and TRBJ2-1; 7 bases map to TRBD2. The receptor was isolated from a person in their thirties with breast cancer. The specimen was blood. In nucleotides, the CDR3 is TGCGCCAGCAGCCAAAAGGGCCTAGCGGTCTCCTACAATGAGCAGTTCTTC. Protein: CASSQKGLAVSYNEQFF.